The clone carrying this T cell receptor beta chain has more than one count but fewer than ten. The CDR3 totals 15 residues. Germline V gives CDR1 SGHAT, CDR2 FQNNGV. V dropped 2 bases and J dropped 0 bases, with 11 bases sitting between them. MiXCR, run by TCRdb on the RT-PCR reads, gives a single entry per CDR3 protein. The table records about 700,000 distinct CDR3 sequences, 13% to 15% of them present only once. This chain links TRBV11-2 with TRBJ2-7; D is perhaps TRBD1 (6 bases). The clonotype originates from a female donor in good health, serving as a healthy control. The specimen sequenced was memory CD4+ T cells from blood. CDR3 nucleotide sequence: TGTGCCAGCAGCTTATCAGGGGTCACCTCCTACGAGCAGTACTTC. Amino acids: CASSLSGVTSYEQYF. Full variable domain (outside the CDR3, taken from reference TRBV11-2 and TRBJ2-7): EAGVAQSPRYKIIEKRQSVAFWCNPISGHATLYWYQQILGQGPKLLIQFQNNGVVDDSQLPKDRFSAERLKGVDSTLKIQPAKLEDSAVYLCASSLSGVTSYEQYFGPGTRLTVT.